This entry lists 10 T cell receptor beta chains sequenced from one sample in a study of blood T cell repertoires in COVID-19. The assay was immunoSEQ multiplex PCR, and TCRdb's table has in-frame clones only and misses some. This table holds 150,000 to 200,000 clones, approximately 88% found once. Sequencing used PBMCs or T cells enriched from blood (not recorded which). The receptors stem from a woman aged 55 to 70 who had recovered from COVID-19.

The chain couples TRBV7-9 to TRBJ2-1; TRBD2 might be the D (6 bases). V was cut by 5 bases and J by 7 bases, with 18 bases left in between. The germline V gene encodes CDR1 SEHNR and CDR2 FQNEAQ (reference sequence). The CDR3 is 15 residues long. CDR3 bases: TGTGCCAGCAGCCAAGGGACTCTCACGGGGAATGAGCAGTTCTTC. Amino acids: CASSQGTLTGNEQFF.

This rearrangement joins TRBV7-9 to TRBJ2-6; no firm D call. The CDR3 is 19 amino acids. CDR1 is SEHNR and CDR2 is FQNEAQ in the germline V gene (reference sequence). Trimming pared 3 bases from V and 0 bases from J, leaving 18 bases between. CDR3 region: CASSFRHARPTSGANVLTF. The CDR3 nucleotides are TGTGCCAGCAGCTTCAGGCACGCCAGGCCGACCTCTGGGGCCAACGTCCTGACTTTC.

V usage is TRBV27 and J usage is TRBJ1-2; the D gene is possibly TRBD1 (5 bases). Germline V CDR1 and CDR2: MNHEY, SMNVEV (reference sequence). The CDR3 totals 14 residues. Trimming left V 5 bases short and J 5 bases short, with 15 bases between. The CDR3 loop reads CASSPQPRGYGYTF. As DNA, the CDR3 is TGTGCCAGCAGTCCCCAACCCCGGGGGTATGGCTACACCTTC.

The chain's CDR3 is CASSLERTGSGELFF. Written as DNA, the CDR3 is TGCGCCAGCAGCTTGGAAAGGACAGGGTCCGGGGAGCTGTTTTTT. The V call is TRBV5-1, the J call TRBJ2-2; 8 bases agree with TRBD1. The germline V gene encodes CDR1 SGHRS and CDR2 YFSETQ. CDR3 size: 15 residues. After removal of 0 bases from V and 6 bases from J, the junction contained 4 bases not matched to a gene.

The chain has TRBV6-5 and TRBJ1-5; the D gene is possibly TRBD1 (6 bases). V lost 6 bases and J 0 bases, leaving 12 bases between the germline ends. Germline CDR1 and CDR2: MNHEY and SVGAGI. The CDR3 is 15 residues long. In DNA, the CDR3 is TGTGCCAGCAGACCCACAGGGATTAGCAATCAGCCCCAGCATTTT. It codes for CASRPTGISNQPQHF.

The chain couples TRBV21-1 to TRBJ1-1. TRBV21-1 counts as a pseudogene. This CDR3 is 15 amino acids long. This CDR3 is CASSRHGGKNTEAFF. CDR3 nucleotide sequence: TGTGCCAGCAGCAGACACGGAGGGAAGAACACTGAAGCTTTCTTT.

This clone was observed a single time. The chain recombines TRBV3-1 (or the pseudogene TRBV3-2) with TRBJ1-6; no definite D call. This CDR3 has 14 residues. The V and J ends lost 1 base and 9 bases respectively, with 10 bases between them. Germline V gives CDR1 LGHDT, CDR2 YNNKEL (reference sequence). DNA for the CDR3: TGTGCCAGCAGCCAAGTCTGGAGCGGTTCACCCCTCCACTTT. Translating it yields CASSQVWSGSPLHF.

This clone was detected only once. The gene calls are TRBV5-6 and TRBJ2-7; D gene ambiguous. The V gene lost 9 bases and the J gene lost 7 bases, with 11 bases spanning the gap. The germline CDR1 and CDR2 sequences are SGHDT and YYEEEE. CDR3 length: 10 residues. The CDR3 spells CATYLEEQYF. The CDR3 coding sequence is TGTGCCACCTACCTAGAGGAGCAGTACTTC.

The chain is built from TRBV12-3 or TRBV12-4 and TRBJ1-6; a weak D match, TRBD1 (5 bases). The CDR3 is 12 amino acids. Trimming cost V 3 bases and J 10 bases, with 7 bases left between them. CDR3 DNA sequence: TGTGCCAGCAGTTTTCAGGGCTCACCCCTCCACTTT. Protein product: CASSFQGSPLHF.

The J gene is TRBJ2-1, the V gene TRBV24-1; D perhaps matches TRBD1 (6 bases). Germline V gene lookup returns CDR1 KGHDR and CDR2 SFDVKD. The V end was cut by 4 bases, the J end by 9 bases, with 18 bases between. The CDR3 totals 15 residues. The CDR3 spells CATSDPGLRGGEQFF. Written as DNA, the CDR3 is TGTGCCACCAGTGACCCCGGTTTGCGAGGGGGTGAGCAGTTCTTC.